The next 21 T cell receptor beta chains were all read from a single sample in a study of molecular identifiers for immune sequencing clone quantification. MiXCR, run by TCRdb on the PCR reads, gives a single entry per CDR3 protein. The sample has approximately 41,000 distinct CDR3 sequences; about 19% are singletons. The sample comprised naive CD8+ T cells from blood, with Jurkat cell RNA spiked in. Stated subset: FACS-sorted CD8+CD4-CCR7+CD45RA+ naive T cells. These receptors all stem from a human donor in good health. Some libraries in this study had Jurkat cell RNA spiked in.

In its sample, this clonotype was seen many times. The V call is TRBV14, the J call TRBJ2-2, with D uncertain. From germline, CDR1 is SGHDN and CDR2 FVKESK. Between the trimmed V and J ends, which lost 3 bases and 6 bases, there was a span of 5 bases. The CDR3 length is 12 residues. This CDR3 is CASSQYAGELFF. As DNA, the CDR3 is TGTGCCAGCAGCCAGTATGCCGGGGAGCTGTTTTTT.

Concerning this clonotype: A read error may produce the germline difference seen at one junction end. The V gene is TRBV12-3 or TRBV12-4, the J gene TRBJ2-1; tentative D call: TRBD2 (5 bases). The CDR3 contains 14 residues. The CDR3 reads CAGSFAGSYNAQFF. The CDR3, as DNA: TGTGCCGGCAGTTTTGCGGGTTCATACAATGCGCAGTTCTTC.

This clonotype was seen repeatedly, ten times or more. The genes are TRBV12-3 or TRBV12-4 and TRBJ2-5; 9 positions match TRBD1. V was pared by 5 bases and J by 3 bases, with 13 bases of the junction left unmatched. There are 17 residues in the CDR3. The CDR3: CASSTGTGILGEETQYF. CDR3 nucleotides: TGTGCCAGCAGTACCGGGACAGGGATCCTTGGGGAAGAGACCCAGTACTTC.

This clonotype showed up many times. Here the CDR3 reads CASSSWTTNTGELFF. The CDR3 region has the DNA TGTGCCAGCAGCTCCTGGACAACGAACACCGGGGAGCTGTTTTTT. This chain connects TRBV5-6 to TRBJ2-2, with D possibly matching TRBD1 (5 bases). Trimming removed 3 bases at V and 0 bases at J, with 9 bases between. CDR1 SGHDT and CDR2 YYEEEE come from the germline V gene. CDR3 size: 15 residues.

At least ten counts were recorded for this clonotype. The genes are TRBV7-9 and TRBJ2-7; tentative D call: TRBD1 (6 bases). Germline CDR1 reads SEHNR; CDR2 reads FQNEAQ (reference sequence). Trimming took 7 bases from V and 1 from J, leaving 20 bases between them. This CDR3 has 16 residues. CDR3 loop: CASTGGPGHTSYEQYF. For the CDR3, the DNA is TGTGCCAGCACCGGAGGACCGGGACACACGTCCTACGAGCAGTACTTC.

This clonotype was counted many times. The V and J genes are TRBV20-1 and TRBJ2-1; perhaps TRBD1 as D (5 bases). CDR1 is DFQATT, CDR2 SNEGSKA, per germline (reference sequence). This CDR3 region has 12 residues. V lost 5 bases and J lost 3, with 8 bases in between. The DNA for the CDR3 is TGCAGTGCTTTAGGGGTCTACAATGAGCAGTTCTTC. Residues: CSALGVYNEQFF.

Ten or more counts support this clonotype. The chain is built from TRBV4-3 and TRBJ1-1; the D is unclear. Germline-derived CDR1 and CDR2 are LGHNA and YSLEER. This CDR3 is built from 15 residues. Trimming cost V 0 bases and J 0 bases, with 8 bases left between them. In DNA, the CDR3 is TGCGCCAGCAGCCAAGATAAGGCAATGAACACTGAAGCTTTCTTT. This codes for CASSQDKAMNTEAFF.

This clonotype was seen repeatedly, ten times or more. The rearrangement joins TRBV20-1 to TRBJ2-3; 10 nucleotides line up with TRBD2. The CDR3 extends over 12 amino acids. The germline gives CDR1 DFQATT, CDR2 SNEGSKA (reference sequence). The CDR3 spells CRNSGRPYTQYF. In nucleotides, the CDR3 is TGCAGAAATAGCGGGAGGCCATATACGCAGTATTTT.

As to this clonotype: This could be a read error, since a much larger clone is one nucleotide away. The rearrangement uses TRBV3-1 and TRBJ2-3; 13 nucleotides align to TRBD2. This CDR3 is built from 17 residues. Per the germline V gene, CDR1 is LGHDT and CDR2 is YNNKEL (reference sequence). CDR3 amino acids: CAGSQNGLAGDLYTQYF. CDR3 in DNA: TGTGCCGGCAGCCAGAACGGACTAGCGGGAGATCTGTATACGCAGTATTTT.

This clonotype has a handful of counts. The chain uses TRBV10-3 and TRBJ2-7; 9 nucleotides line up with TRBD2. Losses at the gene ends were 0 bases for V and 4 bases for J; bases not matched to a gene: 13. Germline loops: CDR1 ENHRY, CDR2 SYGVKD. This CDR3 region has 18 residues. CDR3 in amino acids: CAISESISGGPFFYEQYF. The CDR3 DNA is TGTGCCATCAGTGAGTCGATTAGCGGGGGCCCATTTTTTTACGAGCAGTACTTC.

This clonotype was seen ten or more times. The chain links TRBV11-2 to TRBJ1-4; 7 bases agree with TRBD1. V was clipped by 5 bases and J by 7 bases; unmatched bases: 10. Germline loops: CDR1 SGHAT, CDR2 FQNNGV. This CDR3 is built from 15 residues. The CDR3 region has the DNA TGTGCCAGCAGCCCTCCCGACAGGGCGGGTGAAAAACTGTTTTTT. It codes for CASSPPDRAGEKLFF.

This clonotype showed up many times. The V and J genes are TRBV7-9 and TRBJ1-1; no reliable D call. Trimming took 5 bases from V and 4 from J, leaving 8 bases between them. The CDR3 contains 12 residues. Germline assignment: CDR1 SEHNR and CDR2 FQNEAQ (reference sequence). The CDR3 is CASSRPGTEAFF. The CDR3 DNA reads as TGTGCCAGCAGCCGCCCGGGCACTGAAGCTTTCTTT.

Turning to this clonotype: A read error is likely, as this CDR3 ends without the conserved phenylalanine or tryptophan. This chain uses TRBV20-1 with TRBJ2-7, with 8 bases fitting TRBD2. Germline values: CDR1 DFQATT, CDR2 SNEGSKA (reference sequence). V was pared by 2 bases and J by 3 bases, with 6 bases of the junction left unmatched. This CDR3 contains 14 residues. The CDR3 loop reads CSARFTSGNYEQYS. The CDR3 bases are TGCAGTGCTAGATTCACTAGCGGTAACTACGAGCAGTACTCC.

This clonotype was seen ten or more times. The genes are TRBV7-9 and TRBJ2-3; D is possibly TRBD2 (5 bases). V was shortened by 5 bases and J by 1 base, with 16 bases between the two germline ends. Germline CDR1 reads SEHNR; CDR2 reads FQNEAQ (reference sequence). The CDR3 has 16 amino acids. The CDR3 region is CASSLVGDSRTDTQYF. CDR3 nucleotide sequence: TGTGCCAGCAGCCTAGTGGGAGACTCCCGCACAGATACGCAGTATTTT. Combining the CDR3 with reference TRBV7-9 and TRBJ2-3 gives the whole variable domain DTGVSQNPRHKITKRGQNVTFRCDPISEHNRLYWYRQTLGQGPEFLTYFQNEAQLEKSRLLSDRFSAERPKGSFSTLEIQRTEQGDSAMYLCASSLVGDSRTDTQYFGPGTRLTVL.

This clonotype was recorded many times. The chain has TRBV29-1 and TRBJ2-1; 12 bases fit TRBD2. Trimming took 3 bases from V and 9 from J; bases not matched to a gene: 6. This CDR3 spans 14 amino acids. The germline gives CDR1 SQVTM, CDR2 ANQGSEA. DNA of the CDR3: TGCAGCGTTGACGTGACTAGCGGGAGTTTTGAGCAGTTCTTC. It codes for CSVDVTSGSFEQFF.

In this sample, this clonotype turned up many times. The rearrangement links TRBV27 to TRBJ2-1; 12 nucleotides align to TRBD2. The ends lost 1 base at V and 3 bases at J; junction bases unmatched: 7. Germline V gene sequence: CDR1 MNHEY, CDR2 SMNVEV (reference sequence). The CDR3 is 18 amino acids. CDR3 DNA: TGTGCCAGCAGTTTATTGTCTAGCGGGGGGGCCGTCTACAATGAGCAGTTCTTC. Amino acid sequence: CASSLLSSGGAVYNEQFF.

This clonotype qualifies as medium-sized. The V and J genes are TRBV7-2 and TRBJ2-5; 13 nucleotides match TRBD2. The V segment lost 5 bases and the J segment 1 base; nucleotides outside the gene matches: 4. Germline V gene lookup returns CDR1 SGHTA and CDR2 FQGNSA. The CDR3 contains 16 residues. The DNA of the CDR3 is TGTGCCAGCAGCCACGGGACTAGCGGGGTCCAAGAGACCCAGTACTTC. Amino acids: CASSHGTSGVQETQYF.

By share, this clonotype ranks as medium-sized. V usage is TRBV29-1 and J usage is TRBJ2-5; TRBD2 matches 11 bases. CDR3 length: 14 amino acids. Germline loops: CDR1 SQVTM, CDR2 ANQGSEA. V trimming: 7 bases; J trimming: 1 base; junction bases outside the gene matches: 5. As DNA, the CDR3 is TGCAGCGCCGGGACTAGCGGTTCCCAAGAGACCCAGTACTTC. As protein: CSAGTSGSQETQYF.

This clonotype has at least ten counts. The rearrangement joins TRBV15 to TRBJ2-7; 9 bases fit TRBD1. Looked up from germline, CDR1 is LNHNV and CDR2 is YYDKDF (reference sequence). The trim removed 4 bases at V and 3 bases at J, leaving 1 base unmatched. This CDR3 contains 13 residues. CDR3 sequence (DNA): TGTGCCACCAGCATGGACAGGGGCTACGAGCAGTACTTC. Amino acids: CATSMDRGYEQYF.

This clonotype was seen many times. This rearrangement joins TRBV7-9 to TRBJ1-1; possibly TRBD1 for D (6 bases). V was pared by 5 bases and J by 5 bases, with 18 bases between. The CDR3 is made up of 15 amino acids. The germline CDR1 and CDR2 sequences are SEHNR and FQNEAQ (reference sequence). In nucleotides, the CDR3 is TGTGCCAGCAGCATCCTAACAGGGTTAGAAACTGAAGCTTTCTTT. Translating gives CASSILTGLETEAFF.

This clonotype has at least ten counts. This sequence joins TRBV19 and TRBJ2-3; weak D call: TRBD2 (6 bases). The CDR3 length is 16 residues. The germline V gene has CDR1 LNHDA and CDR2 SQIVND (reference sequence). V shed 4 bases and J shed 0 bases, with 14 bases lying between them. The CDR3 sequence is CASSTLADTSTDTQYF. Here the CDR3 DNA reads TGTGCCAGTAGTACCTTAGCGGATACTAGCACAGATACGCAGTATTTT.